This passage covers 7 T cell receptor beta chains from one sample sequenced in a study of T cell repertoires in cytomegalovirus infection (dated by TCRdb to the late 2010s). For these receptors, no antigen is known. Per the publication, the treatment or condition label means: in vitro stimulation with specific CMV peptide epitopes to enrich CMV-specific T cells. TCRdb records Illumina HiSeq 1500 as the sequencer. Through fastp at Q25 and MiXCR, TCRdb rebuilt clones from the public reads, retaining in-frame beta chains. Identical CDR3 protein sequences are pooled into one entry, listed with their most common genes and DNA. Recorded for this sample are over 250,000 distinct CDR3 sequences; approximately 22% of them occurred a single time. About 21% of the sample lies in the top ten. Sequencing used cultured PBMCs, obtained from culture after CMV antigen stimulation. These receptors all come from a human donor in good health (CMV status not recorded). Some clones in this sample may be carry-over from other donors' samples.

The V and J genes are TRBV20-1 and TRBJ2-7; 9 positions agree with TRBD1. CDR1 and CDR2 from the germline V gene are DFQATT and SNEGSKA (reference sequence). The junction had 9 bases not matched to a gene; V was cut back by 0 bases and J by 6 bases. This CDR3 has 15 amino acids. The CDR3 is CSAREPGQGKLEQYF. CDR3 coding DNA: TGCAGTGCTAGAGAGCCGGGACAGGGAAAACTCGAGCAGTACTTC.

This clonotype was recorded a few times. V usage is TRBV5-4 and J usage is TRBJ2-1; 9 bases line up with TRBD2. This CDR3 spans 15 amino acids. Germline CDR1 reads SGHNT; CDR2 reads YYREEE (reference sequence). Unmatched junction bases numbered 12, after V lost 2 bases and J lost 12 bases. Written as DNA, the CDR3 is TGTGCCAGCAGCTTCAATGGGATAGCGGGAGTCTTGCAGTTCTTC. Amino acid sequence: CASSFNGIAGVLQFF.

This clonotype was counted once. The gene calls are TRBV2 and TRBJ2-1; 11 nucleotides line up with TRBD1. The CDR3 is 16 residues long. The ends lost 5 bases at V and 5 bases at J; junction bases unmatched: 8. Per germline, CDR1 SNHLY and CDR2 FYNNEI. The CDR3, as DNA: TGTGCCAGCAGTCCCTTTGGACAGGGGGCGAACAATGAGCAGTTCTTC. It codes for CASSPFGQGANNEQFF.

The chain employs TRBV27 and TRBJ1-1; D gene uncertain. V gave up 0 bases and J gave up 3 bases, with 5 bases separating them. This CDR3 spans 13 amino acids. Looked up from germline, CDR1 is MNHEY and CDR2 is SMNVEV (reference sequence). DNA of the CDR3: TGTGCCAGCAGTTTATCCAAGGACACTGAAGCTTTCTTT. Translated: CASSLSKDTEAFF.

The chain links TRBV30 to TRBJ2-1, with TRBD2 matching over 9 bases. CDR1 is GTSNPN, CDR2 SVGIG, per germline (reference sequence). The V gene end was trimmed by 5 bases and the J gene end by 5 bases; junction bases not matched to a gene: 13. The CDR3 runs 16 residues. The CDR3 loop is CAWRRGSGRYHNEQFF. The CDR3 coding sequence is TGTGCCTGGCGTAGAGGGAGCGGGAGGTACCACAATGAGCAGTTCTTC.

The V and J genes are TRBV6-2 or TRBV6-3 and TRBJ2-2, with a tentative D call TRBD2 (5 bases). V lost 6 bases and J lost 5, with 10 bases in between. Germline V CDR1 and CDR2: MNHEY, SVGEGT. The CDR3 totals 13 residues. This chain's CDR3 is CASRWTDTGELFF. The DNA of the CDR3 is TGTGCCAGCAGGTGGACTGATACCGGGGAGCTGTTTTTT.

The genes are TRBV5-1 and TRBJ2-1; tentative D call: TRBD2 (5 bases). The CDR3 totals 14 residues. In germline, CDR1 is SGHRS, CDR2 YFSETQ. The germline V and J ends were trimmed by 0 bases and 6 bases, with 10 bases remaining between them. The CDR3 nucleotides are TGCGCCAGCAGCTTGGAAGCTAGCAGCAATGAGCAGTTCTTC. Its translation: CASSLEASSNEQFF.